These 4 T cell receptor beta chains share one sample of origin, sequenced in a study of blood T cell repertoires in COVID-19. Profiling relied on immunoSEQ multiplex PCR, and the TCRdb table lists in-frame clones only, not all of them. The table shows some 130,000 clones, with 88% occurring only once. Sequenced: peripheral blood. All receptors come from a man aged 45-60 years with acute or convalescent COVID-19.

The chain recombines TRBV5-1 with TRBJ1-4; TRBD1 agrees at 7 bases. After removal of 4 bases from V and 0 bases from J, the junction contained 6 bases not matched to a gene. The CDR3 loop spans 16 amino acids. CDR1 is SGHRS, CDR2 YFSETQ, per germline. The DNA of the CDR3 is TGCGCCAGCAGCCCAGGACAGGCAACAACTAATGAAAAACTGTTTTTT. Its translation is CASSPGQATTNEKLFF.

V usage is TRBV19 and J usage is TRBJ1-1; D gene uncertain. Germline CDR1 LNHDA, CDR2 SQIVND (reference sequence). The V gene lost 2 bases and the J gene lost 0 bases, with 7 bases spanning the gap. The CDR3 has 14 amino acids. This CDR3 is CASSISEMNTEAFF. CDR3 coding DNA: TGTGCCAGTAGTATATCGGAGATGAACACTGAAGCTTTCTTT.

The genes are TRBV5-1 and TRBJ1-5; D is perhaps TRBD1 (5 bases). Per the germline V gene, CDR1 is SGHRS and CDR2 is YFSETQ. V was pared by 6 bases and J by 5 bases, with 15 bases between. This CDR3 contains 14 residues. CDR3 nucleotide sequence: TGCGCCAGCAAACCCGACAGCCGAGATCAGCCCCAGCATTTT. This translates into CASKPDSRDQPQHF.

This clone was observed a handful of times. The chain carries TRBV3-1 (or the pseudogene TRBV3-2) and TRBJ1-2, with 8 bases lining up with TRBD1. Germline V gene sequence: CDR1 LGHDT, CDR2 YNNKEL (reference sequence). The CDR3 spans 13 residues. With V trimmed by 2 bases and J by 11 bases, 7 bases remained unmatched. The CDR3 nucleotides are TGTGCCAGCAGCCAAATCGGACAGGGAAGATACACCTTC. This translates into CASSQIGQGRYTF.